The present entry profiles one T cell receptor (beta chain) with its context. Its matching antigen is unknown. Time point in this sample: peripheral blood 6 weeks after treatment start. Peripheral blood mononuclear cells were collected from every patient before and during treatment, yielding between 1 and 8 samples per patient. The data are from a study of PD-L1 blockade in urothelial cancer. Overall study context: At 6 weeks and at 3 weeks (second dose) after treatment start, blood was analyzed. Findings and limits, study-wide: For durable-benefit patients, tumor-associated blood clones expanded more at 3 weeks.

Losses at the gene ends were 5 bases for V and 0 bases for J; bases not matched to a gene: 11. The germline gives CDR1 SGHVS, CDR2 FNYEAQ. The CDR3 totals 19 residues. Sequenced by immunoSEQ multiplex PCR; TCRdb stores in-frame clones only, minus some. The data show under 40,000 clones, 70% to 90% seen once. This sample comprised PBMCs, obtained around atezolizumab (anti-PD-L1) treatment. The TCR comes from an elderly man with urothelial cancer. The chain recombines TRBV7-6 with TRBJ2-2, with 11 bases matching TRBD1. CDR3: CASSVLGQGALANTGELFF. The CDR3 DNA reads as TGTGCCAGCAGCGTACTAGGACAGGGGGCCCTCGCGAACACCGGGGAGCTGTTTTTT. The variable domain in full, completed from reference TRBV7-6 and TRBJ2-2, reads GAGVSQSPRYKVTKRGQDVALRCDPISGHVSLYWYRQALGQGPEFLTYFNYEAQQDKSGLPNDRFSAERPEGSISTLTIQRTEQRDSAMYRCASSVLGQGALANTGELFFGEGSRLTVL.